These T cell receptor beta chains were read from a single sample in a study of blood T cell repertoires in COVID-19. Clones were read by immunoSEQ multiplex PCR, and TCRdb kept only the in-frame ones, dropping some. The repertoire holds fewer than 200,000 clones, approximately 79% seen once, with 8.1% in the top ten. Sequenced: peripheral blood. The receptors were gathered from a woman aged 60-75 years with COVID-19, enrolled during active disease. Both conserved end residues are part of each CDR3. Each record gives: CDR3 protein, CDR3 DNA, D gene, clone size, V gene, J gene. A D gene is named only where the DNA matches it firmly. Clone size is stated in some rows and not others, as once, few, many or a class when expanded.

cdr3_aa: CASSPVGGTTEAFF
cdr3_nt: TGCGCCAGCAGCCCGGTGGGGGGGACGACTGAAGCTTTCTTT
d_call: .
clone_size: large
v_call: TRBV4-3
j_call: TRBJ1-1

cdr3_aa: CAFQDRGSHEQYF
cdr3_nt: TGTGCCTTCCAAGACAGGGGCTCCCACGAGCAGTACTTC
d_call: TRBD1
clone_size: .
v_call: TRBV28
j_call: TRBJ2-7

cdr3_aa: CASRDGTVNSPLHF
cdr3_nt: TGTGCCAGCAGGGATGGGACAGTTAATTCACCCCTCCACTTT
d_call: TRBD1
clone_size: .
v_call: TRBV2
j_call: TRBJ1-6

cdr3_aa: CASSMPGMGSGANVLTF
cdr3_nt: TGTGCCAGTAGTATGCCAGGGATGGGCTCTGGGGCCAACGTCCTGACTTTC
d_call: .
clone_size: .
v_call: TRBV19
j_call: TRBJ2-6

cdr3_aa: CASSFRGTSGTDTQYF
cdr3_nt: TGTGCCAGCAGTTTCCGGGGGACTAGCGGCACAGATACGCAGTATTTT
d_call: TRBD2
clone_size: .
v_call: TRBV28
j_call: TRBJ2-3

cdr3_aa: CASSLVGGSGEQFF
cdr3_nt: TGTGCCAGCAGCTTGGTTGGGGGGTCCGGTGAGCAGTTCTTC
d_call: .
clone_size: .
v_call: TRBV5-4
j_call: TRBJ2-1

cdr3_aa: CASSSPGTSNYGYTF
cdr3_nt: TGTGCCAGCAGTTCACCCGGGACTTCTAACTATGGCTACACCTTC
d_call: .
clone_size: .
v_call: TRBV6-5
j_call: TRBJ1-2

cdr3_aa: CASSQRNSVTGDGYTF
cdr3_nt: TGTGCCAGCAGCCAACGGAACAGCGTGACGGGAGATGGCTACACCTTC
d_call: .
clone_size: .
v_call: TRBV3-1/TRBV3-2
j_call: TRBJ1-2

cdr3_aa: CASTGVGQLNTEAFF
cdr3_nt: TGTGCCAGCACCGGAGTCGGCCAGCTGAACACTGAAGCTTTCTTT
d_call: .
clone_size: .
v_call: TRBV28
j_call: TRBJ1-1

cdr3_aa: CASSIGETGNTIYF
cdr3_nt: TGTGCCAGTAGTATCGGGGAAACTGGAAACACCATATATTTT
d_call: .
clone_size: .
v_call: TRBV19
j_call: TRBJ1-3

cdr3_aa: CSVPGQGSLDEQFF
cdr3_nt: TGCAGCGTGCCGGGACAGGGTAGTTTGGATGAGCAGTTCTTC
d_call: TRBD1
clone_size: .
v_call: TRBV29-1
j_call: TRBJ2-1

cdr3_aa: CASSDATGSMETQYF
cdr3_nt: TGTGCCAGCAGTGACGCGACGGGATCTATGGAGACCCAGTACTTC
d_call: .
clone_size: .
v_call: TRBV2
j_call: TRBJ2-5

cdr3_aa: CASSLQASTDTQYF
cdr3_nt: TGCGCCAGCAGCTTGCAGGCTAGCACAGATACGCAGTATTTT
d_call: .
clone_size: .
v_call: TRBV5-1
j_call: TRBJ2-3

cdr3_aa: CASSQIRGGYSGNTIYF
cdr3_nt: TGTGCCAGCAGCCAAATCCGTGGGGGGTACTCTGGAAACACCATATATTTT
d_call: .
clone_size: once
v_call: TRBV3-1/TRBV3-2
j_call: TRBJ1-3

cdr3_aa: CASSPTSFQETQYF
cdr3_nt: TGTGCCAGCAGTCCGACTAGCTTCCAAGAGACCCAGTACTTC
d_call: TRBD2
clone_size: few
v_call: TRBV28
j_call: TRBJ2-5

cdr3_aa: CASSATTGAINNSPLHF
cdr3_nt: TGTGCCAGCAGTGCTACGACAGGGGCCATAAATAATTCACCCCTCCACTTT
d_call: TRBD1
clone_size: .
v_call: TRBV6-1
j_call: TRBJ1-6

cdr3_aa: CASSPSRSLAGNTIYF
cdr3_nt: TGTGCCAGCAGCCCGTCGAGATCACTGGCTGGAAACACCATATATTTT
d_call: .
clone_size: once
v_call: TRBV14
j_call: TRBJ1-3

cdr3_aa: CASSQDIATIPTF
cdr3_nt: TGTGCCAGCAGCCAAGACATCGCGACAATTCCTACCTTC
d_call: .
clone_size: many
v_call: TRBV14
j_call: TRBJ1-2

cdr3_aa: CASSSRSGRLGTGELFF
cdr3_nt: TGTGCCAGTAGCTCGCGTAGCGGGAGGCTTGGCACCGGGGAGCTGTTTTTT
d_call: TRBD2
clone_size: .
v_call: TRBV19
j_call: TRBJ2-2

cdr3_aa: CASSLRIDTVFYEQYF
cdr3_nt: TGTGCCAGCAGTTTACGGATTGACACGGTGTTCTACGAGCAGTACTTC
d_call: .
clone_size: .
v_call: TRBV28
j_call: TRBJ2-7

cdr3_aa: CASSLLIRLAGVGVANEQFF
cdr3_nt: TGTGCCAGCAGCTTACTTATTCGACTAGCGGGAGTGGGCGTCGCGAATGAGCAGTTCTTC
d_call: TRBD2
clone_size: .
v_call: TRBV7-8
j_call: TRBJ2-1

cdr3_aa: CATRGGLAKYNEQFF
cdr3_nt: TGTGCCACCAGAGGGGGACTAGCGAAATACAATGAGCAGTTCTTC
d_call: TRBD2
clone_size: .
v_call: TRBV15
j_call: TRBJ2-1

cdr3_aa: CASSWAGRDEQFF
cdr3_nt: TGTGCCAGCAGCTGGGCGGGGCGCGATGAGCAGTTCTTC
d_call: .
clone_size: .
v_call: TRBV5-6
j_call: TRBJ2-1

cdr3_aa: CASSDGQDYGYTF
cdr3_nt: TGTGCCAGCAGCGACGGACAGGACTATGGCTACACCTTC
d_call: TRBD1
clone_size: .
v_call: TRBV7-3
j_call: TRBJ1-2

cdr3_aa: CASSLVGRGMSTEAFF
cdr3_nt: TGTGCCAGCAGCTTAGTGGGGAGGGGGATGAGCACTGAAGCTTTCTTT
d_call: .
clone_size: .
v_call: TRBV7-8
j_call: TRBJ1-1

cdr3_aa: CATSEKGQGFYNEQFF
cdr3_nt: TGTGCCACCAGTGAAAAGGGACAGGGCTTCTACAATGAGCAGTTCTTC
d_call: TRBD1
clone_size: .
v_call: TRBV24-1
j_call: TRBJ2-1

cdr3_aa: CASSLVGFGASEQFF
cdr3_nt: TGTGCCAGCAGCTTAGTGGGTTTTGGGGCTTCTGAGCAGTTCTTC
d_call: .
clone_size: once
v_call: TRBV11-2
j_call: TRBJ2-1

cdr3_aa: CASSRGQGGYGYTF
cdr3_nt: TGTGCCAGTAGTCGGGGACAGGGAGGCTATGGCTACACCTTC
d_call: TRBD1
clone_size: .
v_call: TRBV19
j_call: TRBJ1-2

cdr3_aa: CASRPDSSSYNEQFF
cdr3_nt: TGCGCCAGCAGACCTGACTCCAGCTCCTACAATGAGCAGTTCTTC
d_call: .
clone_size: .
v_call: TRBV5-1
j_call: TRBJ2-1

cdr3_aa: CASSIAGGTSTDTQYF
cdr3_nt: TGTGCCAGTAGTATAGCGGGGGGGACTAGTACAGATACGCAGTATTTT
d_call: TRBD2
clone_size: few
v_call: TRBV19
j_call: TRBJ2-3

cdr3_aa: CASSQLGTRSDEQFF
cdr3_nt: TGCGCCAGCAGCCAATTGGGGACTCGATCCGATGAGCAGTTCTTC
d_call: .
clone_size: .
v_call: TRBV4-3
j_call: TRBJ2-1

cdr3_aa: CASSSQSGAPRNEQFF
cdr3_nt: TGTGCCAGCAGCTCCCAAAGTGGGGCACCTAGAAATGAGCAGTTCTTC
d_call: .
clone_size: .
v_call: TRBV7-2
j_call: TRBJ2-1

cdr3_aa: CASTSAQGAEAFF
cdr3_nt: TGTGCCAGTACGTCGGCGCAGGGGGCTGAAGCTTTCTTT
d_call: TRBD1
clone_size: .
v_call: TRBV19
j_call: TRBJ1-1

cdr3_aa: CASSSNREQPQHF
cdr3_nt: TGTGCCAGTAGTAGCAACAGGGAACAGCCCCAGCATTTT
d_call: .
clone_size: many
v_call: TRBV19
j_call: TRBJ1-5

cdr3_aa: CASSKAGVLESGETQYF
cdr3_nt: TGTGCCAGCAGCAAAGCGGGCGTTTTAGAGAGTGGAGAGACCCAGTACTTC
d_call: .
clone_size: .
v_call: TRBV7-2
j_call: TRBJ2-5

cdr3_aa: CASRTFNEQFF
cdr3_nt: TGTGCCAGCAGAACTTTCAATGAGCAGTTCTTC
d_call: .
clone_size: .
v_call: TRBV6-5
j_call: TRBJ2-1

cdr3_aa: CASSLSNSGANVLTF
cdr3_nt: TGTGCCAGTAGTCTATCTAACTCTGGGGCCAACGTCCTGACTTTC
d_call: .
clone_size: .
v_call: TRBV19
j_call: TRBJ2-6

cdr3_aa: CASSVFDRGREQYF
cdr3_nt: TGTGCCAGCAGCGTATTTGACAGGGGGCGCGAGCAGTACTTC
d_call: TRBD1
clone_size: .
v_call: TRBV9
j_call: TRBJ2-7

cdr3_aa: CTSSQDPDSSAGEQFF
cdr3_nt: TGCACCAGCAGCCAAGACCCCGATTCGAGTGCGGGTGAGCAGTTCTTC
d_call: .
clone_size: .
v_call: TRBV1
j_call: TRBJ2-1

cdr3_aa: CASNPTGSIPEAFF
cdr3_nt: TGTGCCAGCAACCCGACAGGGTCAATTCCTGAAGCTTTCTTT
d_call: TRBD1
clone_size: .
v_call: TRBV28
j_call: TRBJ1-1

cdr3_aa: CASSQDAGGRGWEQYF
cdr3_nt: TGTGCCAGCAGCCAAGACGCAGGGGGTCGGGGATGGGAGCAGTACTTC
d_call: TRBD1
clone_size: .
v_call: TRBV3-1/TRBV3-2
j_call: TRBJ2-7

cdr3_aa: CASSWSEISSGNTIYF
cdr3_nt: TGCGCCAGCAGTTGGAGTGAGATTAGCTCTGGAAACACCATATATTTT
d_call: .
clone_size: .
v_call: TRBV10-2
j_call: TRBJ1-3

cdr3_aa: CASSLQGVGEKLFF
cdr3_nt: TGTGCCAGCAGCCTACAGGGGGTAGGTGAAAAACTGTTTTTT
d_call: TRBD1
clone_size: .
v_call: TRBV11-2
j_call: TRBJ1-4

cdr3_aa: CATLSGTYEQYF
cdr3_nt: TGTGCCACCCTCAGCGGGACCTACGAGCAGTACTTC
d_call: TRBD2
clone_size: .
v_call: TRBV28
j_call: TRBJ2-7

cdr3_aa: CASSLAYRTGASYEQYF
cdr3_nt: TGTGCCAGCAGCTTAGCGTATAGGACAGGGGCGTCCTACGAGCAGTACTTC
d_call: TRBD1
clone_size: .
v_call: TRBV7-6
j_call: TRBJ2-7

cdr3_aa: CAWSVPPLQAGGYEQYF
cdr3_nt: TGTGCCTGGAGTGTACCCCCCCTGCAAGCGGGAGGGTACGAGCAGTACTTC
d_call: TRBD2
clone_size: few
v_call: TRBV30
j_call: TRBJ2-7

cdr3_aa: CARSLEYYPDTQYF
cdr3_nt: TGTGCCAGAAGCTTAGAGTACTACCCAGATACGCAGTATTTT
d_call: .
clone_size: .
v_call: TRBV7-5
j_call: TRBJ2-3

cdr3_aa: CASRTGVSANYGYTF
cdr3_nt: TGCGCCAGCCGGACAGGGGTGTCAGCTAACTATGGCTACACCTTC
d_call: TRBD1
clone_size: .
v_call: TRBV5-1
j_call: TRBJ1-2

cdr3_aa: CSAIAGLGYTF
cdr3_nt: TGCAGTGCTATCGCAGGGCTAGGCTACACCTTC
d_call: .
clone_size: .
v_call: TRBV20-1
j_call: TRBJ1-2

cdr3_aa: CASSYRGDNYGYTF
cdr3_nt: TGTGCCAGCAGTTACAGGGGAGATAACTATGGCTACACCTTC
d_call: TRBD1
clone_size: .
v_call: TRBV7-2
j_call: TRBJ1-2

cdr3_aa: CASRPRNTEAFF
cdr3_nt: TGTGCCAGTAGACCTAGGAACACTGAAGCTTTCTTT
d_call: .
clone_size: .
v_call: TRBV19
j_call: TRBJ1-1

cdr3_aa: CSVEASSGTGDNYGYTF
cdr3_nt: TGCAGCGTTGAAGCCTCCTCGGGGACAGGGGACAACTATGGCTACACCTTC
d_call: TRBD1
clone_size: .
v_call: TRBV29-1
j_call: TRBJ1-2

cdr3_aa: CASSVVAGGGQYF
cdr3_nt: TGTGCCAGCAGCGTAGTAGCGGGAGGGGGGCAGTACTTC
d_call: TRBD2
clone_size: .
v_call: TRBV9
j_call: TRBJ2-7

cdr3_aa: CAISESSGTNYGYTF
cdr3_nt: TGTGCCATCAGTGAGTCGTCAGGAACTAACTATGGCTACACCTTC
d_call: .
clone_size: .
v_call: TRBV10-3
j_call: TRBJ1-2

cdr3_aa: CASSFPFSGVSPKNIQYF
cdr3_nt: TGTGCCAGCAGTTTCCCTTTTAGCGGGGTGTCCCCCAAAAACATTCAGTACTTC
d_call: TRBD2
clone_size: .
v_call: TRBV2
j_call: TRBJ2-4